The subject of this entry is one T cell receptor (beta chain). What it recognizes is unknown. These data belong to a study of T-cell reconstitution after alpha-beta-depleted transplantation in children. General observations from the study: Several hundred graft clones that had expanded were reportedly the source of alpha-beta T cells about two months after transplant. Some patients owed their high day-60 TCRbeta diversity to surviving recipient T cells and thymic progenitors. Most T-cell counts and diversity one year after the transplant came from T cells that were newly produced.

From germline, CDR1 is DFQATT and CDR2 SNEGSKA (reference sequence). Trimming removed 6 bases at V and 3 bases at J, with 15 bases between. The CDR3 length is 13 residues. TCRbeta library preparation incorporated unique molecular identifiers. TCRdb itself ran the PCR reads through MiXCR, one entry per CDR3 protein. The sample carries more than 400,000 distinct CDR3 sequences, over 40% recorded once. The J gene is TRBJ2-7, the V gene TRBV20-1; D is ambiguous. The sequencing here drew on PBMCs, taken before TCRalphabeta/CD19-depleted stem cell transplant. The sequence was collected from a girl aged 2 to 10 with aplastic anemia, due to receive a stem cell transplant. The CDR3 protein is CSAPPTDYYEQYF. CDR3 nucleotides: TGCAGTGCCCCCCCAACGGATTACTACGAGCAGTACTTC.